This TCR beta chain was documented in a study of cytomegalovirus exposure and HLA in healthy donors. Turning to the study itself: The 100 to 150 validation repertoires were reported in a later analysis to have been generated on the same platform as the roughly 720 first-cohort repertoires.

Assay: immunoSEQ multiplex PCR; the TCRdb copy retains only in-frame clones and omits some. The sample includes 70,000 or so clones, approximately 90% of them seen just once. General study points: Confirmation was obtained in vitro that a few CMV-associated chains are specific for CMV antigens. Cytomegalovirus association was assigned to about 150 TCR beta chains.

Trimming cost V 4 bases and J 0 bases, with 10 bases left between them. The CDR3 sequence is 16 residues long. The germline V gene encodes CDR1 MNHNY and CDR2 SVGAGI (reference sequence). While the first cohort had 500 to 700 subjects, the donors belonged to the separate validation cohort of over a hundred subjects. Comments on this clone: Its antigen is currently unknown.

The sequenced sample was PBMCs. The chain links TRBV6-6 to TRBJ2-6; no reliable D call. This TCR was sampled from a man between 18 and 35 years old in good health and CMV-seronegative. CDR3 region: CASSSLPRSGANVLTF. Written as DNA, the CDR3 is TGTGCCAGCAGTTCACTCCCACGCTCTGGGGCCAACGTCCTGACTTTC.